Sequencing of this T cell receptor beta chain was carried out in a study of CD8 T cells in Susac syndrome. With random hexamers, about 0.45 to 1 ug RNA was reverse transcribed. In TCRdb, the immunoSEQ multiplex PCR reads were re-called with MiXCR into one record per CDR3 protein. This table has around 130,000 distinct CDR3 sequences, about 95% appearing once. V lost 0 bases and J lost 9, with 15 bases in between. Germline V gene sequence: CDR1 GTSNPN, CDR2 SVGIG (reference sequence). The CDR3 spans 14 residues. Sequencing of TCR beta, carried out with a high-throughput approach, was applied to CD8+ and CD4+ T cells from the blood. CD8+ and CD4+ T cells were negatively isolated; TEMRA cells were FACS-enriched.

The source of this sequence is a human donor in good health. The source material was CD4+ T cells from PBMCs. V gene TRBV30 combines with J gene TRBJ2-1; D might be TRBD2 (5 bases). The CDR3 DNA follows: TGTGCCTGGAGTGTTTCCCTGACTGCGGGTGAGCAGTTCTTC. Protein sequence: CAWSVSLTAGEQFF.